Described below is a single TCR beta chain sequence and its context. Its matching antigen is unknown. Germline V CDR1 and CDR2: SGDLS, YYNGEE. Trimming removed 0 bases at V and 0 bases at J, with 10 bases between. This CDR3 comprises 16 residues. Sequencing was performed with immunoSEQ multiplex PCR; in TCRdb, only in-frame clones are kept and a portion is missing. The sample includes approximately 33,000 clones, roughly 87% of them seen just once. This entry is derived from a study of T cells in localized non-small cell lung cancer. The study, taken as a whole, reports: Longer survival (overall) was linked to higher T cell density in blood. Tumor samples were not multi-region, leaving intratumor heterogeneity unexcluded. Median around 56 top-100 tumor clones were shared with paired adjacent lung. The highest T cell clonality was in uninvolved adjacent lung, above tumor.

Sequenced material: peripheral blood, taken before any cancer treatment. The chain uses TRBV9 and TRBJ1-5; D may be TRBD1 (6 bases). The sequence was obtained from a woman aged 40-69 years with stage I lung adenocarcinoma. The CDR3 sequence: CASSVGGPDSNQPQHF. The CDR3 coding sequence is TGTGCCAGCAGCGTAGGGGGGCCCGATAGCAATCAGCCCCAGCATTTT.